The clone carrying this T cell receptor beta chain came up once. This specimen belongs to a study of T cell responses to AZD1222 COVID-19 vaccine. There are 14 residues in the CDR3. Germline lookup yields CDR1 MDHEN and CDR2 SYDVKM. V lost 3 bases to trimming and J lost 8 bases, with 13 bases between them. Only in-frame clones appear in the TCRdb table, and some are missing; sequencing was by immunoSEQ multiplex PCR. The sample contains about 180,000 clones, roughly 94% of which appear only once. The material was peripheral blood, obtained 28 days after the second AZD1222 dose. The receptor was derived from an adult who received the AZD1222 COVID-19 vaccine. The V call is TRBV28, the J call TRBJ1-4; D ambiguous. CDR3 in DNA: TGTGCCAGCAGTTTCAGGCACAACCTAGAAAAACTGTTTTTT. Residues: CASSFRHNLEKLFF. Complete variable domain (other parts from reference TRBV28 and TRBJ1-4): DVKVTQSSRYLVKRTGEKVFLECVQDMDHENMFWYRQDPGLGLRLIYFSYDVKMKEKGDIPEGYSVSREKKERFSLILESASTNQTSMYLCASSFRHNLEKLFFGSGTQLSVL.